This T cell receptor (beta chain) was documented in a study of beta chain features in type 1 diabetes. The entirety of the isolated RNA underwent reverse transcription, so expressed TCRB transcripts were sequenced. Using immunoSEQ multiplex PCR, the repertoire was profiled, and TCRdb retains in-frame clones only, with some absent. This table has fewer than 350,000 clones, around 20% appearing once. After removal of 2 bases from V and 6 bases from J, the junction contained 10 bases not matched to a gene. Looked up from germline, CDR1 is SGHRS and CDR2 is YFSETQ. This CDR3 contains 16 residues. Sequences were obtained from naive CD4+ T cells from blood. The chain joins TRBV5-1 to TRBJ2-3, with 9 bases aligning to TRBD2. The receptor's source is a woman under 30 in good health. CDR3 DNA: TGCGCCAGCAGCTTCGGTAGCGGGGGAAAGAGGGATACGCAGTATTTT. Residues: CASSFGSGGKRDTQYF.